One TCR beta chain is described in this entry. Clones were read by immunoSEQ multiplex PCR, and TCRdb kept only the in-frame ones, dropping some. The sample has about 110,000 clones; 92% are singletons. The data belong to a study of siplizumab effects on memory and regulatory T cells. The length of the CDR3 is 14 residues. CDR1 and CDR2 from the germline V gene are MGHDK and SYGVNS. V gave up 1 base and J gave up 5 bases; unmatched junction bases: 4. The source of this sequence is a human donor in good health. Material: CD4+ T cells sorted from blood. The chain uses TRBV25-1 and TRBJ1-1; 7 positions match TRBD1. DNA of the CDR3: TGTGCCAGCAGTGAATCCGGGGGACAGACTGAAGCTTTCTTT. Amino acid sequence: CASSESGGQTEAFF.